The sequence of this T cell receptor beta chain was determined in a study of cytomegalovirus exposure and HLA in healthy donors. About this clone: As yet, its antigen is unknown.

PCR involved 60 Vbeta and 13 Jbeta primers. Using immunoSEQ multiplex PCR, the repertoire was profiled, and TCRdb retains in-frame clones only, with some absent. The profile shows about 180,000 clones, about 80% of them singletons. V lost 7 bases to trimming and J lost 4 bases; unmatched junction nucleotides: 6. CDR3 length: 14 amino acids. Per germline, CDR1 LNHDA and CDR2 SQIVND (reference sequence). Study-level results: Across donors, most TCRs were seen rarely, yet some public ones were widespread. Some segments of the V type, notably TRBV6-2 and TRBV6-3, were excluded as indistinguishable. More clonal expansion characterized HLA-associated TCR beta chains than equally common others in a later analysis. Using the classifier, cytomegalovirus status was reportedly diagnosed with high specificity and sensitivity.

This TCR derives from a man aged 40-50 years in good health and CMV-seropositive. The chain links TRBV19 to TRBJ1-2; TRBD1 agrees at 10 bases. Sequences were obtained from PBMCs. CDR3 DNA sequence: TGTGCCAGTACTCGGGACAGGGGAAGCTATGGCTACACCTTC. Translating it yields CASTRDRGSYGYTF.